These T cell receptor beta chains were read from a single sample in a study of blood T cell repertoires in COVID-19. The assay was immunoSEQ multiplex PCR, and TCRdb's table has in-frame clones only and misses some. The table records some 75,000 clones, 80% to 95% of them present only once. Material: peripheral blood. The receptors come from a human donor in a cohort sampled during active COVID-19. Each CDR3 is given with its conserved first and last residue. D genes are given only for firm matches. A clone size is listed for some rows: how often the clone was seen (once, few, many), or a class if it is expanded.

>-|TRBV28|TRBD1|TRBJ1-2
TGTGCCAGCAGCTTTCTAGCTAAGGGACAGGATTCCTATGGCTACACCTTC
CASSFLAKGQDSYGYTF
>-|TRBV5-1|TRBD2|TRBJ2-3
TGCGCCAGCAGCTTGGGGAGGACTAGCGGAGTGAAGATCACAGATACGCAGTATTTT
CASSLGRTSGVKITDTQYF
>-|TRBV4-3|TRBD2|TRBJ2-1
TGCGCCAGCAGCCACCAACTAGCGGGTAACGACAATGAGCAGTTCTTC
CASSHQLAGNDNEQFF
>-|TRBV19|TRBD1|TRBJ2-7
TGTGCCAGTTTGCGTACACGGCGGACAGGCTCCTACGAGCAGTACTTC
CASLRTRRTGSYEQYF
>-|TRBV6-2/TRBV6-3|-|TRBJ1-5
TGTGCCAGCAGTTGGCCGGGGGCCCAGCATTTT
CASSWPGAQHF
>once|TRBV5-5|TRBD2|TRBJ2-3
TGTGCCAGCAGCCTTAAAGCGGGGGGGCTGGCAGATACGCAGTATTTT
CASSLKAGGLADTQYF
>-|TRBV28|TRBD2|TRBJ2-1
TGTGCCAGCTCTAGCGGGGGGGGCTCCTACAATGAGCAGTTCTTC
CASSSGGGSYNEQFF
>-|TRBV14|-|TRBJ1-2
TGTGCCAGCAGCCAAGATAAGGGAGGGGACTATGGCTACACCTTC
CASSQDKGGDYGYTF
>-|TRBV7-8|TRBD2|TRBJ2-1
TGTGCCAGCACCAAGGGGGAGCGGGGGGGCATCGGTGAGCAGTTCTTC
CASTKGERGGIGEQFF
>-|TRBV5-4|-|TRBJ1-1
TGTGCCAGCAGCCCCGACTTGCTCGGGGGGAACACTGAAGCTTTCTTT
CASSPDLLGGNTEAFF
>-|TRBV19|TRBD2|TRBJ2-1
TGTGCCAGTAGTAAGGGACTAGCGGCGGATGTGCGGGGCGATGAGCAGTTCTTC
CASSKGLAADVRGDEQFF
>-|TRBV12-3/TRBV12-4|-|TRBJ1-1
TGTGCCAGCAGGTCCGGGTATAACACTGAAGCTTTCTTT
CASRSGYNTEAFF
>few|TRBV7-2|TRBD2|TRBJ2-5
TGTGCCAGCAGCCCCCGGGGTAGCGGGGGGCCGCGGGAGACCCAGTACTTC
CASSPRGSGGPRETQYF
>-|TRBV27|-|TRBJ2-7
TGTGCCAGCAGTCCAACTAGTTTACCCTACGAGCAGTACTTC
CASSPTSLPYEQYF
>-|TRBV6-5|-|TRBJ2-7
TGTGCCAGCAGACGGGAATCTGGCAGGCTCTACGAGCAGTACTTC
CASRRESGRLYEQYF
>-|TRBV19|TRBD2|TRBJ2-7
TGTGCCAGTAGTATTTACCCCGGGGGGGCCGTCTACGAGCAGTACTTC
CASSIYPGGAVYEQYF
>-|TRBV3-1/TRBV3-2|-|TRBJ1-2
TGTGCCAGCAGCCAGGGGCGACAGATCCATCGGTATGGCTACACCTTC
CASSQGRQIHRYGYTF
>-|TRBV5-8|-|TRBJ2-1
TGTGCCAGCAGCTTCCCTCAGGGGGGCGCAGGGCAGGGATTCGGTAGTGAGCAGTTCTTC
CASSFPQGGAGQGFGSEQFF
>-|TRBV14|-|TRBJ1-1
TGTGCCAGCAGCCCCTCTTGGCTTCCGAACACTGAAGCTTTCTTT
CASSPSWLPNTEAFF
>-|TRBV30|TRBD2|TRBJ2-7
TGTGCCTCGAGACTAGCGGGGCGGTACGAGCAGTACTTC
CASRLAGRYEQYF
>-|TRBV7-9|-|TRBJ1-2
TGTGCCAGCAGCATATCAGGGCAGCGCTATGGCTACACCTTC
CASSISGQRYGYTF
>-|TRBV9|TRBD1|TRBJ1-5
TGTGCCAGCAGCGTGGGACAGGGCCTGAATCAGCCCCAGCATTTT
CASSVGQGLNQPQHF
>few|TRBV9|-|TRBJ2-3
TGTGCCAGCAGCGCCCTTAGTCGGACGCAGTATTTT
CASSALSRTQYF
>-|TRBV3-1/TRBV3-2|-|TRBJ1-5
TGTGCCAGCAGCCAAGTGGGGGGGAATCAGCCCCAGCATTTT
CASSQVGGNQPQHF
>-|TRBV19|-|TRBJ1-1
TGTGCCAGCCGTATTCCCACAGGGATGAACACTGAAGCTTTCTTT
CASRIPTGMNTEAFF
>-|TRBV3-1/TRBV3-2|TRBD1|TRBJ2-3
TGTGCCAGCAGCCTCCGTCAAAAAGGGGGCCGCACAGATACGCAGTATTTT
CASSLRQKGGRTDTQYF
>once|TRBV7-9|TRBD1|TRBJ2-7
TGTGCCAGCAGCTTAGTTCTCACAGGGGAACGGGCCGAGCAGTACTTC
CASSLVLTGERAEQYF
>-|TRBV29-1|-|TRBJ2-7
TGCAGCGTTGAAATGGCGGGGTCTAGCGACGAGCAGTACTTC
CSVEMAGSSDEQYF
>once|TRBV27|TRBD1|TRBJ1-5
TGTGCCAGCAGTTTAGGGGGACAGGGGCCGGGGAGCAATCAGCCCCAGCATTTT
CASSLGGQGPGSNQPQHF
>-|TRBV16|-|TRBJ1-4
TGTGCCAGCAGCCCAGCGGCGGGACTTCTAGGCGAAAAACTGTTTTTT
CASSPAAGLLGEKLFF